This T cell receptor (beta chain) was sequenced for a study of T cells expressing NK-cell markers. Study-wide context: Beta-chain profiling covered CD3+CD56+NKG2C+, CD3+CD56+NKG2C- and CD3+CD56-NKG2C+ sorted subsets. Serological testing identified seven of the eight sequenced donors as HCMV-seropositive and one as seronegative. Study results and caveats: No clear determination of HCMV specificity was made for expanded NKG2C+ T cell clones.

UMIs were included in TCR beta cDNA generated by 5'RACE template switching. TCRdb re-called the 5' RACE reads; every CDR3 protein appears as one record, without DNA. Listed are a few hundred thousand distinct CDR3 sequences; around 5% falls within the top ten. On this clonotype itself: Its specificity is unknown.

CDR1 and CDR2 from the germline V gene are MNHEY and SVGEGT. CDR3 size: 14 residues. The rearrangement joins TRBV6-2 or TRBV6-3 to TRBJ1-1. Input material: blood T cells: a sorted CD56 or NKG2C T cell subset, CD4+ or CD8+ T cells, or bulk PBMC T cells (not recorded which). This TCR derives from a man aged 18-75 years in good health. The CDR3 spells CASSYSRVVAEAFF.